What follows is one T cell receptor (beta chain) and its context. This specimen belongs to a study of control samples from healthy donors and cancer patients. The assay was immunoSEQ multiplex PCR, and TCRdb's table has in-frame clones only and misses some. In the table there are 150,000 to 200,000 clones, over 85% of which are singletons. This CDR3 comprises 17 residues. V dropped 5 bases and J dropped 1; count of bases not matched to a gene: 9. CDR1 and CDR2 from the germline V gene are SGHAT and FQNNGV. The sequenced sample consisted of blood. The receptor's source is a man aged 25-45 years in good health. This chain joins TRBV11-2 and TRBJ2-3, with 10 positions matching TRBD2. The CDR3 region is CASSRHPGTSGTDTQYF. DNA of the CDR3: TGTGCCAGCAGCCGTCACCCCGGGACTAGCGGCACAGATACGCAGTATTTT. Looking up the rest from reference TRBV11-2 and TRBJ2-3 gives the full variable domain: EAGVAQSPRYKIIEKRQSVAFWCNPISGHATLYWYQQILGQGPKLLIQFQNNGVVDDSQLPKDRFSAERLKGVDSTLKIQPAKLEDSAVYLCASSRHPGTSGTDTQYFGPGTRLTVL.